This T cell receptor (beta chain) is from a study of T cells after yellow fever vaccination. Conversion of TCR transcripts into cDNA relied on 5'RACE template switching, which added a universal primer site and UMIs. TCRdb independently ran MiXCR on the 5' RACE reads; one entry per CDR3 protein. The table records roughly 500,000 distinct CDR3 sequences, 19% of them present only once. Broader study findings: Post-booster repertoires contained most primary-vaccination clones again (roughly 97% CD4, 85% to 90% CD8). It was a weaker secondary response, yet one that peaked faster, at day 5 versus 15.

Concerning this clonotype itself: The antigen is not known.

The CDR3 runs to 15 residues. CDR1 and CDR2 (germline): SQVTM, ANQGSEA. The junction had 11 bases not matched to a gene; V was cut back by 5 bases and J by 7 bases. This sample comprised PBMCs, obtained 15 days after the yellow fever booster vaccination. The rearrangement links TRBV29-1 to TRBJ2-1; 10 nucleotides align to TRBD2. The TCR was taken from a man aged 25-45 years who received the YFV17D yellow fever vaccine. CDR3 DNA sequence: TGCAGCGTTAGGAAAGCGGGAGGGGGGGGGAATGAGCAGTTCTTC. This encodes CSVRKAGGGGNEQFF.